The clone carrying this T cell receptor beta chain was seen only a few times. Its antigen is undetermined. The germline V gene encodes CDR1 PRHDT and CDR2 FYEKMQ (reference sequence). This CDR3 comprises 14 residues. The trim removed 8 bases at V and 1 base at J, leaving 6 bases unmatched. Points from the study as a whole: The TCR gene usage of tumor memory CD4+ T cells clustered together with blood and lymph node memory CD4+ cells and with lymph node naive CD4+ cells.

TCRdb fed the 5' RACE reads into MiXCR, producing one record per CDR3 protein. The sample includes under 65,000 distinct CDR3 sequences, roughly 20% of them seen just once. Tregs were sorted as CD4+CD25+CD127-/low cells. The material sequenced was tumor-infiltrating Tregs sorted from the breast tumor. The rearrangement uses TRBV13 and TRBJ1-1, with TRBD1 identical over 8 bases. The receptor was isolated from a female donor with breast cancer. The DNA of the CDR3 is TGTGCCAGCCGCCGACAGGGGAGGAACACTGAAGCTTTCTTT. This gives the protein CASRRQGRNTEAFF.